The 8 T cell receptor beta chains presented below share a single source sample, sequenced in a study of blood T cell repertoires in COVID-19. Sequencing used immunoSEQ multiplex PCR; TCRdb keeps in-frame clones, though not all of them. Of more than 200,000 clones listed, under 90% are singletons. Source material: PBMCs or T cells enriched from blood (not recorded which). The receptors were gathered from a man aged 35 to 55 who had recovered from COVID-19.

Notes on this clone: This sample includes further DNA sequences coding for the same CDR3. The chain recombines TRBV27 with TRBJ2-7; possible D gene TRBD1, 6 bases. V was cut by 5 bases and J by 0 bases, with 11 bases left in between. This CDR3 comprises 14 residues. Germline values: CDR1 MNHEY, CDR2 SMNVEV (reference sequence). This CDR3 reads CASSRARGSYEQYF. DNA for the CDR3: TGTGCCAGCAGTCGGGCCAGGGGCTCCTACGAGCAGTACTTC.

The chain uses TRBV5-1 and TRBJ2-1; 13 positions match TRBD2. Germline assignment: CDR1 SGHRS and CDR2 YFSETQ. The ends lost 8 bases at V and 10 bases at J; junction bases unmatched: 12. The CDR3 loop spans 15 amino acids. The CDR3, as DNA: TGCGCCAGTAGAGCCCCCGGACTAGCGGGAGAGGAGCAGTTCTTC. It translates to CASRAPGLAGEEQFF.

The chain recombines TRBV27 with TRBJ2-3, with a weak D call TRBD1 (5 bases). CDR3 length: 17 residues. The germline gives CDR1 MNHEY, CDR2 SMNVEV (reference sequence). Deletions cut 2 bases from V and 5 bases from J, with 20 bases between. CDR3 nucleotide sequence: TGTGCCAGCAGTTTAAAACCCCCAGGGTGGGAACAAGATACGCAGTATTTT. The encoded protein is CASSLKPPGWEQDTQYF.

The CDR3 loop reads CASSLDGVSYNEQFF. The DNA of the CDR3 is TGTGCCAGCAGCTTGGACGGGGTCTCCTACAATGAGCAGTTCTTC. This chain joins TRBV5-5 and TRBJ2-1; TRBD2 is a possible D gene (5 bases). This CDR3 spans 15 amino acids. The germline CDR1 and CDR2 sequences are SGHKS and YYEKEE (reference sequence). V gave up 0 bases and J gave up 0 bases, with 7 bases separating them.

The rearrangement uses TRBV24-1 and TRBJ2-3; D may be TRBD2 (6 bases). Trimming left V 1 base short and J 2 bases short, with 9 bases between. In germline, CDR1 is KGHDR, CDR2 SFDVKD. The CDR3 has 15 amino acids. CDR3 bases: TGTGCCACCAGTGATTTACTAGCTGCCACAGATACGCAGTATTTT. Protein product: CATSDLLAATDTQYF.

V gene TRBV2 combines with J gene TRBJ1-6, with D tentatively TRBD1 (5 bases). In germline, CDR1 is SNHLY, CDR2 FYNNEI. This CDR3 has 16 residues. Trimming stripped 5 bases from V and 0 bases from J, with 11 bases between. The CDR3 DNA sequence: TGTGCCAGCAGTCACGACAGCACCTCCTATAATTCACCCCTCCACTTT. Amino acids: CASSHDSTSYNSPLHF.

Worth noting for this clone: Because it lacks the conserved phenylalanine or tryptophan at the end, this CDR3 is likely a read error. The limits of the CDR3 on the DNA are not certain, so only TCRdb's listed CDR3 is given. V is TRBV3-1 (or the pseudogene TRBV3-2) and J is TRBJ2-7; the table's D call of TRBD1 was not tested on the DNA. The CDR3 region is 14 residues in length, termini included. Germline-derived CDR1 and CDR2 are LGHDT and YNNKEL (reference sequence). The CDR3 loop is CASSPPLIDRESRL.

As regards this clone: Compared with germline, one end of the junction differs, possibly owing to a read error. The chain uses TRBV5-4 and TRBJ2-3, with a possible D match to TRBD2 (5 bases). The CDR3 sequence is 15 residues long. Germline CDR1 reads SGHNT; CDR2 reads YYREEE (reference sequence). The CDR3 spells CASRLGSFSTDTQYF. The CDR3, as DNA: TGTGCCAGCAGGCTGGGGAGTTTTAGCACGGATACGCAGTATTTT.